This passage covers 2 T cell receptor beta chains from one sample sequenced in a study of blood T cell repertoires in COVID-19. Sequencing was performed with immunoSEQ multiplex PCR; in TCRdb, only in-frame clones are kept and a portion is missing. The sample has about 58,000 clones, almost 95% seen once. Sequencing was performed on peripheral blood. The receptors derive from a man between 50 and 59 years old with active COVID-19.

The chain has TRBV5-1 and TRBJ2-1; weak D call: TRBD2 (6 bases). The CDR3 is 15 amino acids. V was shortened by 3 bases and J by 0 bases, with 10 bases between the two germline ends. Germline V gene data show CDR1 as SGHRS and CDR2 as YFSETQ. The CDR3 DNA is TGCGCCAGCAGCTCCGGGACTTTCTCCTACAATGAGCAGTTCTTC. This gives the protein CASSSGTFSYNEQFF.

The gene calls are TRBV28 and TRBJ2-3; possible D gene TRBD1, 6 bases. Trimming removed 2 bases from V and 5 bases from J, with 8 bases in between. The CDR3 spans 13 residues. Germline V gene lookup returns CDR1 MDHEN and CDR2 SYDVKM. The CDR3 spells CASSLGGLDTQYF. The DNA for the CDR3 is TGTGCCAGCAGTTTAGGGGGCCTAGATACGCAGTATTTT. The whole variable domain, filled in from reference TRBV28 and TRBJ2-3, reads DVKVTQSSRYLVKRTGEKVFLECVQDMDHENMFWYRQDPGLGLRLIYFSYDVKMKEKGDIPEGYSVSREKKERFSLILESASTNQTSMYLCASSLGGLDTQYFGPGTRLTVL.